Listed here are 9 T cell receptor beta chains from one sample, sequenced in a study of cytomegalovirus exposure and HLA in healthy donors. PCR involved 60 Vbeta and 13 Jbeta primers. Produced via immunoSEQ multiplex PCR; TCRdb's table is partial and in-frame only. Among 85,000 to 120,000 clones listed, 60% to 75% were seen once. The sequencing sample was made of PBMCs. These receptors were taken from a male donor in good health and CMV-seropositive.

In regard to this clone: At one end, the junction sequence differs from germline, possibly due to a read error. This rearrangement joins TRBV11-2 to TRBJ2-5; 8 bases are a match to TRBD1. CDR3 size: 16 residues. Looked up from germline, CDR1 is SGHAT and CDR2 is FQNNGV. CDR3 region: CASTLGGAGGGETQYF. The CDR3 DNA sequence: TGTGCCAGCACCTTAGGCGGGGCAGGGGGCGGAGAGACCCAGTACTTC.

The chain links TRBV30 to TRBJ2-1; a possible D gene is TRBD2 (6 bases). Germline CDR1 GTSNPN, CDR2 SVGIG (reference sequence). CDR3 length equals 13 residues. V lost 1 base and J 6 bases, leaving 10 bases between the germline ends. The CDR3 region has the DNA TGTGCCTGGAGTGAGACTAGATTCAATGAGCAGTTCTTC. Protein: CAWSETRFNEQFF.

This chain links TRBV7-2 with TRBJ1-2; D is ambiguous. Trimming took 5 bases from V and 4 from J, leaving 11 bases between them. Germline V gene sequence: CDR1 SGHTA, CDR2 FQGNSA. The CDR3 extends over 13 amino acids. The CDR3 here is CASSRDGFYGYTF. CDR3 nucleotides: TGTGCCAGCAGCCGCGACGGGTTCTATGGCTACACCTTC.

This rearrangement joins TRBV5-4 to TRBJ1-2; 9 positions agree with TRBD1. Looked up from germline, CDR1 is SGHNT and CDR2 is YYREEE (reference sequence). J lost 5 bases, V lost 0 bases, and 2 bases had no gene match. There are 14 residues in the CDR3. The CDR3 coding sequence is TGTGCCAGCAGCTTGGTACAGGGGGCTTATGGCTACACCTTC. Its translation is CASSLVQGAYGYTF.

This chain links TRBV7-9 with TRBJ1-6; D perhaps matches TRBD1 (5 bases). From germline, CDR1 is SEHNR and CDR2 FQNEAQ (reference sequence). V was clipped by 11 bases and J by 8 bases, with 22 bases between them. CDR3 length: 15 amino acids. CDR3 coding DNA: TGTGCCGTTACTATTCCAGGGTCTGCTGATTCACCCCTCCACTTT. It encodes CAVTIPGSADSPLHF.

The chain employs TRBV7-6 and TRBJ2-1; 11 nucleotides agree with TRBD2. This CDR3 spans 17 amino acids. CDR1 is SGHVS, CDR2 FNYEAQ, per germline. With V trimmed by 5 bases and J by 5 bases, 11 bases remained unmatched. CDR3 in amino acids: CASSHPLVAGGHNEQFF. CDR3 DNA sequence: TGTGCCAGCAGCCACCCGCTCGTAGCGGGAGGGCACAATGAGCAGTTCTTC.

This chain uses TRBV19 with TRBJ2-1, with 10 bases matching TRBD2. The CDR3 is 18 amino acids. CDR1 is LNHDA, CDR2 SQIVND, per germline (reference sequence). V trimming: 6 bases; J trimming: 6 bases; junction bases outside the gene matches: 17. The CDR3: CASSPAKREGLRGNEQFF. The CDR3 DNA is TGTGCCAGTAGCCCAGCCAAGCGGGAGGGCCTACGGGGCAATGAGCAGTTCTTC.

The chain has TRBV5-4 and TRBJ2-3, with D tentatively TRBD2 (6 bases). The CDR3 covers 15 residues. The V end was cut by 7 bases, the J end by 4 bases, with 19 bases between. In germline, CDR1 is SGHNT, CDR2 YYREEE (reference sequence). CDR3 sequence (DNA): TGTGCCAGCCGCCCTTTCTCTGGAGGGGCAGATACGCAGTATTTT. Its translation: CASRPFSGGADTQYF.

The chain links TRBV9 to TRBJ2-5, with D hard to call. The CDR3 runs to 11 residues. V was pared by 4 bases and J by 2 bases, with 3 bases between. Germline lookup yields CDR1 SGDLS and CDR2 YYNGEE. CDR3 region: CASSSQETQYF. As DNA, the CDR3 is TGTGCCAGCAGCTCACAAGAGACCCAGTACTTC.